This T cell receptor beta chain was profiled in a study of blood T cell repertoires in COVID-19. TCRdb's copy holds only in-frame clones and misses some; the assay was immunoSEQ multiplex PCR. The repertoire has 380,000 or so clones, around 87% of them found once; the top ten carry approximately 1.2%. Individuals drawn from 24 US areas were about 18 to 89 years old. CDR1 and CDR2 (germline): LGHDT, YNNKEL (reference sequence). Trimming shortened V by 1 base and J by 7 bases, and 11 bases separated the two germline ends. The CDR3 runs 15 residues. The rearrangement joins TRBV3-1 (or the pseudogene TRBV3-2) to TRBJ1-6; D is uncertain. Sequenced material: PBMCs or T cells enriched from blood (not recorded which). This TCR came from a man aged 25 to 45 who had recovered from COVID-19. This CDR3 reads CASSQGRKANSPLHF. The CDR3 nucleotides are TGTGCCAGCAGCCAAGGAAGGAAAGCGAATTCACCCCTCCACTTT.